Sequencing of this TCR beta chain was carried out in a study of T cells in Graves' hyperthyroidism and ophthalmopathy. Points from the study as a whole: Clonotypes that were expanded in thyroid above 0.001 mostly appeared in blood too. Stable hyperthyroidism and ophthalmopathy were separated using 13 V-J signatures.

Lactation, pregnancy, other autoimmune disease or uncontrolled infection excluded patients. Template material for amplifying TCR beta CDR3 regions consisted of RNA transcripts. During a first-round RT-PCR of the TCR CDR3, the HTBI primer set was used. Via MiXCR, TCRdb re-called the multiplex PCR reads, giving one row per CDR3 protein. The table records hundreds of thousands of distinct CDR3 sequences, about 45% of them present only once. The CDR3 has 16 amino acids. Germline CDR1 and CDR2: SGHAT and FQNNGV. V lost 1 base and J 8 bases, leaving 20 bases between the germline ends. As for this clonotype: Its specificity is unknown.

This chain uses TRBV11-2 with TRBJ1-2; maybe TRBD1 (6 bases). The TCR originated in an adult man with Graves' disease, either hyperthyroidism or ophthalmopathy (not recorded which). Sequencing was performed on peripheral blood or thyroid tissue (not recorded which). DNA for the CDR3: TGTGCCAGCAGCTTAGTCCAGGGGCAAGGGGCTATGGGCTACACCTTC. Its protein product is CASSLVQGQGAMGYTF. The entire variable domain, with the rest obtained from reference TRBV11-2 and TRBJ1-2, is as follows: EAGVAQSPRYKIIEKRQSVAFWCNPISGHATLYWYQQILGQGPKLLIQFQNNGVVDDSQLPKDRFSAERLKGVDSTLKIQPAKLEDSAVYLCASSLVQGQGAMGYTFGSGTRLTVV.